This note documents a single T cell receptor beta chain sequence. Antigen: not known. These data originate in a study of T cell responses to AZD1222 COVID-19 vaccine. Study-level findings and limits: Possibly, clonal diversity was underestimated; donors were largely white British and included more females. It was only after the peak T cell response that any repertoires were sampled.

The table came from immunoSEQ multiplex PCR; TCRdb's copy has only in-frame clones and leaves some out. This sample has approximately 130,000 clones; around 93% occur once, and the top ten carry approximately 1.1%. The CDR3 is 15 amino acids. CDR1 and CDR2 (germline): SGHRS, YFSETQ. V dropped 4 bases and J dropped 4; count of bases not matched to a gene: 7. This clonotype was obtained from an adult in good health. The chain employs TRBV5-1 and TRBJ1-2; TRBD1 aligns across 10 bases. The sample consisted of peripheral blood, taken on day 0 of AZD1222 vaccination. The CDR3 bases are TGCGCCAGCAGCGACAATGGACAGGGGGTCTATGGCTACACCTTC. Amino acid sequence: CASSDNGQGVYGYTF.